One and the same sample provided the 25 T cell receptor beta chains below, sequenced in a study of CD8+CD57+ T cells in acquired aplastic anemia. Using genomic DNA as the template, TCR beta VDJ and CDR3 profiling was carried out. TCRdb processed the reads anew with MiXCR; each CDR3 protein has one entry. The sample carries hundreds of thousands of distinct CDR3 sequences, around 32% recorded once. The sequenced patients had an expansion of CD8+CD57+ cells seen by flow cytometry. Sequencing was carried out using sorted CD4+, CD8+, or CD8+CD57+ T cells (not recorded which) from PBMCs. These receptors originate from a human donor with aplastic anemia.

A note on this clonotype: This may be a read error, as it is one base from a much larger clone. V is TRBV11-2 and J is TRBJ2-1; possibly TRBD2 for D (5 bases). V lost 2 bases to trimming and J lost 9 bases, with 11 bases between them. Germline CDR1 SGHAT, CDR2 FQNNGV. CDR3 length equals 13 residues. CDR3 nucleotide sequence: TGTGCCAGCAGCTTATCTGGGGAGAGTGAGCAGTTCTTC. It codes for CASSLSGESEQFF.

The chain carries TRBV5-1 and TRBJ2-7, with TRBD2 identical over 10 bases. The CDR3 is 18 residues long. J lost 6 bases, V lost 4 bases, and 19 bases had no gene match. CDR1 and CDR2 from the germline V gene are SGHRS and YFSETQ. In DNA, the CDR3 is TGCGCCAGCAGCCGTCCCCTGTCCCCTACAGCGGGAGGGCTCGAGCAGTACTTC. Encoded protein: CASSRPLSPTAGGLEQYF.

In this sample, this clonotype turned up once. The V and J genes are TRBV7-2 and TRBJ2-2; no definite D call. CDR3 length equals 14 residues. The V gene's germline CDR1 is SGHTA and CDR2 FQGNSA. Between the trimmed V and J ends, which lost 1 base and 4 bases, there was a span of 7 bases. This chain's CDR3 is CASSLGVPTGELFF. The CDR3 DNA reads TGTGCCAGCAGCTTAGGCGTTCCCACCGGGGAGCTGTTTTTT.

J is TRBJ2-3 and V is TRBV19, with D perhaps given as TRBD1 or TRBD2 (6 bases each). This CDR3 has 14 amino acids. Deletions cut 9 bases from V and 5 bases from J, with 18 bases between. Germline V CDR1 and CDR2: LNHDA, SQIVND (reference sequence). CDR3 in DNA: TGTGCCAGCAGTTCCCCGGGGGCAGGAGATACGCAGTATTTT. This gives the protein CASSSPGAGDTQYF.

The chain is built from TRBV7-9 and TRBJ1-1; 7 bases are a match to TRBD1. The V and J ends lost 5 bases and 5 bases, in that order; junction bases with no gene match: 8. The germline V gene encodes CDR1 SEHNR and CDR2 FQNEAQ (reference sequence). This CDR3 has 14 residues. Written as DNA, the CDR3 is TGTGCCAGCAGCAGCCGGGACAGAGAAACTGAAGCTTTCTTT. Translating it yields CASSSRDRETEAFF.

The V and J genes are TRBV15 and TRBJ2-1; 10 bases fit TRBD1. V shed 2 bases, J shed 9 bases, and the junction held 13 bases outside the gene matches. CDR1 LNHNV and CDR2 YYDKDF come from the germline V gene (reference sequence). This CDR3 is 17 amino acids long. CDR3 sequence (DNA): TGTGCCACCAGCAGATTACTATTGCGGGGACAGGGGACTGAGCAGTTCTTC. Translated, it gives CATSRLLLRGQGTEQFF.

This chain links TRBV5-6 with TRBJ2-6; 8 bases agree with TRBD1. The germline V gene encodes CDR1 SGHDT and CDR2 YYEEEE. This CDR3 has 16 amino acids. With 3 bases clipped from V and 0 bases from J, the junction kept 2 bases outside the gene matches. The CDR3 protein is CASSSDRVSGANVLTF. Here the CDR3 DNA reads TGTGCCAGCAGCTCGGACAGGGTCTCTGGGGCCAACGTCCTGACTTTC.

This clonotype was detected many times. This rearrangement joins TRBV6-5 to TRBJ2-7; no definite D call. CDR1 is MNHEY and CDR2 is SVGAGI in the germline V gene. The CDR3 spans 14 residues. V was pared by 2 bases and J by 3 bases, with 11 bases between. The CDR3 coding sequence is TGTGCCAGCAGTTACAGGCAGAACCACTACGAGCAGTACTTC. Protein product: CASSYRQNHYEQYF.

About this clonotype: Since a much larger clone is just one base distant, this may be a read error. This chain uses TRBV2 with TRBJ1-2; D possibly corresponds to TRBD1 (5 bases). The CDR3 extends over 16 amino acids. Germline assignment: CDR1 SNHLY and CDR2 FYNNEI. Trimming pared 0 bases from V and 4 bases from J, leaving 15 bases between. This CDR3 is CASSEARDGVSYGYTF. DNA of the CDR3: TGTGCCAGCAGTGAAGCGCGGGACGGGGTATCCTATGGCTACACCTTC.

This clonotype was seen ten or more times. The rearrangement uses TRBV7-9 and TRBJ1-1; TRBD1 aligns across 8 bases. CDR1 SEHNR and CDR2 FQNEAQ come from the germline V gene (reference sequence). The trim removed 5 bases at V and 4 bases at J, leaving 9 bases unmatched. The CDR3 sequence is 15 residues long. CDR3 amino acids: CASSKPGGMGTEAFF. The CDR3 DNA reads TGTGCCAGCAGCAAACCAGGGGGCATGGGCACTGAAGCTTTCTTT. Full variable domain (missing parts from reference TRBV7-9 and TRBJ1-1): DTGVSQNPRHKITKRGQNVTFRCDPISEHNRLYWYRQTLGQGPEFLTYFQNEAQLEKSRLLSDRFSAERPKGSFSTLEIQRTEQGDSAMYLCASSKPGGMGTEAFFGQGTRLTVV.

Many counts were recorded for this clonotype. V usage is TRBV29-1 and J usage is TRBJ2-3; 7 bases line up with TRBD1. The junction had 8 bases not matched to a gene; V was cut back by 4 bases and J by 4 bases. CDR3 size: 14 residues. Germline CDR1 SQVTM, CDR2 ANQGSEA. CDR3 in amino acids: CSVGQGRTSDTQYF. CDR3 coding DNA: TGCAGCGTTGGACAGGGACGTACCTCAGATACGCAGTATTTT.

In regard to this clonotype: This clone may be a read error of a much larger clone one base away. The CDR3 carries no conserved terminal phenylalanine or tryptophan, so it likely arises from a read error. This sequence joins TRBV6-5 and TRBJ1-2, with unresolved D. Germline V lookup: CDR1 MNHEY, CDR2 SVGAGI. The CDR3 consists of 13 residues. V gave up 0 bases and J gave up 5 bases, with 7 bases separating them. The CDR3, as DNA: TGTGCCAGCAGTTACTCCGACGGTTATGGCTACACCCTC. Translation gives CASSYSDGYGYTL.

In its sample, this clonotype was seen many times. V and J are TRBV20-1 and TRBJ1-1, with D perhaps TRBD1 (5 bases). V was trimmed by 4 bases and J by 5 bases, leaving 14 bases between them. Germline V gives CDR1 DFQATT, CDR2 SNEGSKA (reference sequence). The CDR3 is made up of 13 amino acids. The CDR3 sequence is CSAIDQGGTEAFF. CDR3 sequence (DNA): TGCAGTGCTATAGATCAGGGAGGAACTGAAGCTTTCTTT.

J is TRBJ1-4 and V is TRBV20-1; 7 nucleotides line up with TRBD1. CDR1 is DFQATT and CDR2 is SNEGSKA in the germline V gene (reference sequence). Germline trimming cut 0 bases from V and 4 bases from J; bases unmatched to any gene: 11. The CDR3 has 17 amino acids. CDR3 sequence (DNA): TGCAGTGCTAGAGATCGCTACAACAGGGGACATAATGAAAAACTGTTTTTT. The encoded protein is CSARDRYNRGHNEKLFF.

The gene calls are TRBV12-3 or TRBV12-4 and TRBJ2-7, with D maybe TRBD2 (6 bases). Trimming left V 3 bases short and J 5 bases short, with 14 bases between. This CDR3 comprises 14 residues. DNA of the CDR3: TGTGCCAGCAGTTTCGGGGGAAAGTTGGACGAGCAGTACTTC. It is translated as CASSFGGKLDEQYF.

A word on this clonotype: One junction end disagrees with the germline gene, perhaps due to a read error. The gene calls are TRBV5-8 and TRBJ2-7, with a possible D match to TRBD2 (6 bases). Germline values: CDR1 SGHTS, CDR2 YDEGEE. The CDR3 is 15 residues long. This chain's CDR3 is CAGSQDTASAYEQYF. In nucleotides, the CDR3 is TGTGCCGGCAGCCAGGATACCGCTAGCGCCTACGAGCAGTACTTC. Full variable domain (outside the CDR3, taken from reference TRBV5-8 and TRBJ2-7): EAGVTQSPTHLIKTRGQQATLRCSPISGHTSVYWYQQALGLGLQFLLWYDEGEERNRGNFPPRFSGRQFPNYSSELNVNALELEDSALYLCAGSQDTASAYEQYFGPGTRLTVT.

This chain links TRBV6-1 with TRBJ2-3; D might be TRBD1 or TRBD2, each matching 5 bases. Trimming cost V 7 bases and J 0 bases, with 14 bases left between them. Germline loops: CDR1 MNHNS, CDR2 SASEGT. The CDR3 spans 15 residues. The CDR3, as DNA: TGTGCCAGCACACGGGGCGTAGCTAGCACAGATACGCAGTATTTT. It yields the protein CASTRGVASTDTQYF.

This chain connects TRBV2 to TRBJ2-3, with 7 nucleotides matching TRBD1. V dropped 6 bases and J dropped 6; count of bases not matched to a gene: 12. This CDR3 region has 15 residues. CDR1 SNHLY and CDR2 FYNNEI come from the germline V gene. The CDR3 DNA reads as TGTGCCAGCAGCGTGACAGGGTATGAGAGCGATACGCAGTATTTT. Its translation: CASSVTGYESDTQYF.

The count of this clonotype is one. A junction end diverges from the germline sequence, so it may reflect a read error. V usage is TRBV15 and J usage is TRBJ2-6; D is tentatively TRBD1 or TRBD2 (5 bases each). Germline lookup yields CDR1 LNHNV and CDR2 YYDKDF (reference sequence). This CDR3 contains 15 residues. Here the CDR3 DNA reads TGTGCCACCAGCAGCGGCCTTGACGGGGCCACCGTCCCGACTTTC. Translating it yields CATSSGLDGATVPTF.

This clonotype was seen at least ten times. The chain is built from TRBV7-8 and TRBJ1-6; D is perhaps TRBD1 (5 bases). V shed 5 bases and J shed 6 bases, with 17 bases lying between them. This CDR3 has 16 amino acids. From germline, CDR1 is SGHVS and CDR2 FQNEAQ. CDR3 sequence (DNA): TGTGCCAGCAGCCCCGTCCCGGTGGGGGTTAATTCACCCCTCCACTTT. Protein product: CASSPVPVGVNSPLHF.

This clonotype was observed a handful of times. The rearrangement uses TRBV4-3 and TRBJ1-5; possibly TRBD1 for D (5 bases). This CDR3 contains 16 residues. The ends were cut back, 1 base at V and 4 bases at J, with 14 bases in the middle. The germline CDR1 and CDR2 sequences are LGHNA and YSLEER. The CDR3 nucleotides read TGCGCCAGCAGCCAAGGGGACGGTCCGATAAATCAGCCCCAGCATTTT. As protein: CASSQGDGPINQPQHF.

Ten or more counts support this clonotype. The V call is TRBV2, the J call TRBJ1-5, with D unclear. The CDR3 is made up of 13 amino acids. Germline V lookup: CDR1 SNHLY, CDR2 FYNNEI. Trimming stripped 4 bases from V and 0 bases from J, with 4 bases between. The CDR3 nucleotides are TGTGCCAGCAGTGCCGGTAGCAATCAGCCCCAGCATTTT. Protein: CASSAGSNQPQHF.

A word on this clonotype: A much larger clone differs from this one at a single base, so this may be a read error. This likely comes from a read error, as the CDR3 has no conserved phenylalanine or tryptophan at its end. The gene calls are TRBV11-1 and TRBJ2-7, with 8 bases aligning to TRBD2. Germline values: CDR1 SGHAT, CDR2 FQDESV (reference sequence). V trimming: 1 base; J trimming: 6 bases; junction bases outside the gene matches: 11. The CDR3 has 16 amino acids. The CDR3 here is CASSLGRVAGMSEQYL. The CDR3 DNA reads TGTGCCAGCAGCTTAGGGAGAGTAGCGGGAATGTCCGAGCAGTACCTC.

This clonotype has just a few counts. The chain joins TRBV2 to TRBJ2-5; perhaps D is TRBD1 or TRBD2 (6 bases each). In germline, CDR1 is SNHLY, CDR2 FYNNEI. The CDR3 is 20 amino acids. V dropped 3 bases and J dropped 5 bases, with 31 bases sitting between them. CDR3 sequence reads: CASSERVRRGGLAVGETQYF. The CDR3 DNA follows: TGTGCCAGCAGTGAGAGGGTGAGGAGAGGGGGGCTAGCTGTGGGGGAGACCCAGTACTTC.

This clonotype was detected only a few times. CDR3 DNA sequence: TGTGCCAGCAGACCAAGCGAACTCCTCAATCAGCCCCAGCATTTT. Its translation: CASRPSELLNQPQHF. The gene calls are TRBV12-3 or TRBV12-4 and TRBJ1-5; D is uncertain. This CDR3 contains 15 residues. V was cut by 6 bases and J by 3 bases, with 15 bases left in between.